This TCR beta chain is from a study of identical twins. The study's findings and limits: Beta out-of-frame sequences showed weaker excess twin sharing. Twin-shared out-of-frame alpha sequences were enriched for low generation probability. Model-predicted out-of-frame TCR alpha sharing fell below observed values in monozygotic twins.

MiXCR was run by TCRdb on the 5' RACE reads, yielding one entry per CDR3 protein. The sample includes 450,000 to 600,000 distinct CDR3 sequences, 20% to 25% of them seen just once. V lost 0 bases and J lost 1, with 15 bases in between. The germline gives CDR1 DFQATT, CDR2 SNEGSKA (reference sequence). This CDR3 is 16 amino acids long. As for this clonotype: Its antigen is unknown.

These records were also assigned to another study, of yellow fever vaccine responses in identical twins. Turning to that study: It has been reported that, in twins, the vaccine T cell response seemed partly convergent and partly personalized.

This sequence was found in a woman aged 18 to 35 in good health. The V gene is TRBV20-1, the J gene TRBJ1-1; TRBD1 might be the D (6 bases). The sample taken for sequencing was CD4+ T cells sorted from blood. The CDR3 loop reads CSARDPLQGKNTEAFF. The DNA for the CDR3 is TGCAGTGCTAGAGATCCCTTACAGGGTAAGAACACTGAAGCTTTCTTT.